This T cell receptor (beta chain) was found in a study of blood T cell repertoires in COVID-19 (dated by TCRdb to 2018 to 2020). For the wider study: Samples from collaborators originated in the United States, Italy and Spain and spanned both the acute and convalescent phases of COVID-19. Deeply sampled blood TCRbeta repertoires from subjects exposed to, actively infected with, or recovered from COVID-19 were included in the dataset. The material from the prospective study consisted of cDNA or gDNA derived from T cells, B-cell-depleted T cells, or PBMCs. A de-identified subject ID, COVID-19 status, age in years and sex were almost always included in the sample metadata. Samples came from the ongoing ImmuneRACE study (first 160 participants) plus 1,254 subjects from 6 global collaborators. Where available, HLA class I and class II types were obtained from metadata supplied by the sample provider rather than from assay-based typing. The repertoires were released in a freely available public database meant as a resource for research on the immune response to SARS-CoV-2.

Enrolling through a virtual design, the prospective study's participants ranged in age from roughly 18 to 90 years and lived across some 23 United States geographic areas. Cohort assignment in the prospective study relied on participant-reported clinical history from a screening survey and a study questionnaire. For ImmuneRACE Cohort 3, a participant was defined as recovered based on two consecutive negative NP/OP PCR tests, clearance by a healthcare professional, or resolution of symptoms. Each participant in the prospective study had whole blood, serum and a nasopharyngeal or oropharyngeal swab collected by mobile phlebotomists. Over a roughly 2-month period, participants in the prospective study had the option of providing additional blood draws and questionnaires. Before DNA extraction, prospective study blood samples were shipped either frozen or at room temperature. TCRbeta CDR3 regions were amplified from genomic DNA using the immunoSEQ Assay, a bias-controlled multiplex PCR. The paper's processing steps were these. The number of nucleated cells in each sample was estimated by amplification of reference gene primers within the assay. To quantify the absolute abundance of each unique TCRbeta CDR3 rearrangement, sequence reads were collapsed and filtered. Productive Simpson clonality was computed per sample as the square root of Simpson's diversity index over productive rearrangements. Sourced from immuneACCESS, this table was stored by TCRdb with only in-frame sequences that have V and J called. A share of the clones is absent; for the studies checked, an unresolved V gene accounts for under half, and the remainder has no known explanation. The DNA gave D and trimming, while V, J and clone size come from that table. The sample includes about 310,000 clones, with over 75% observed a single time. The ten top clones hold 9.5% of the sample.

What the authors observed across the whole study: Clinical and demographic metadata were provided uncurated, with the amount varying by source and participant.

This clone was counted once. Its antigen target is currently unknown. No much larger clone exists at a distance of one base, and base qualities are not known. The germline V end is reduced by 7 bases and the J end by 2 bases; junction bases left unmatched: 10. CDR1 LGHNT and CDR2 FRNRAP were looked up in the germline V gene. The CDR3 sequence holds 15 residues, the cysteine and phenylalanine included. The sequence is cut down to CDR3 DNA, 45 bases in frame from base 1. Sequenced: PBMCs or T cells enriched from blood (not recorded which). The V gene is TRBV12-5 and the J gene is TRBJ1-2, and TRBD1 aligns with 7 junction nucleotides. This TCR was recovered from a woman in her thirties or forties who had recovered from COVID-19. The CDR3 has the sequence CASARDSIGNYGYTF. The DNA reads as follows: TGTGCTAGTGCCCGGGACAGTATAGGAAACTATGGCTACACCTTC.